These 26 T cell receptor beta chains came from one sample sequenced in a study of blood T cell repertoires in COVID-19. Sequencing was performed with immunoSEQ multiplex PCR; in TCRdb, only in-frame clones are kept and a portion is missing. The top ten clones hold roughly 4.3% of a sample with about 270,000 clones, 85% to 90% of them seen once. What was sequenced was PBMCs or T cells enriched from blood (not recorded which). These TCRs come from a woman aged 30 to 39 with acute COVID-19.

V is TRBV4-2 and J is TRBJ2-7, with 10 bases fitting TRBD1. The germline CDR1 and CDR2 sequences are LGHNA and YNFKEQ. The CDR3 extends over 16 amino acids. The V gene end was trimmed by 1 base and the J gene end by 5 bases; junction bases not matched to a gene: 8. The CDR3, as DNA: TGTGCCAGCAGCCAAGGTCAGGGGACAGGGGCTGACGAGCAGTACTTC. The encoded protein is CASSQGQGTGADEQYF.

This clone was seen a handful of times. The V call is TRBV3-1 (or the pseudogene TRBV3-2), the J call TRBJ1-5; D is possibly TRBD1 (6 bases). Germline V lookup: CDR1 LGHDT, CDR2 YNNKEL (reference sequence). This CDR3 is 13 amino acids long. Trimming cost V 5 bases and J 5 bases, with 10 bases left between them. The CDR3 protein is CASSEGEHQPQHF. The CDR3 coding sequence is TGTGCCAGCAGCGAGGGGGAACATCAGCCCCAGCATTTT.

The CDR3 coding sequence is TGTGCCAGCAGCATCAACCGGGACAGCTATGGCTACACCTTC. It specifies CASSINRDSYGYTF. The rearrangement joins TRBV7-2 to TRBJ1-2; 7 nucleotides match TRBD1. Trimming cost V 5 bases and J 4 bases; bases outside gene matches: 7. CDR3 size: 14 residues. Germline loops: CDR1 SGHTA, CDR2 FQGNSA.

The sample holds a few counts of this clone. CDR3 sequence (DNA): TGTGCCAGCAGTGAAGAAGTGGGGGGAGGCTCCTACGAGCAGTACTTC. Its protein product is CASSEEVGGGSYEQYF. The chain combines TRBV6-1 with TRBJ2-7, with D tentatively TRBD2 (6 bases). CDR1 and CDR2 (germline): MNHNS, SASEGT. The ends were cut back, 1 base at V and 0 bases at J, with 13 bases in the middle. This CDR3 has 16 residues.

This clone has only one observation. J is TRBJ1-2 and V is TRBV24-1, with D tentatively TRBD1 (6 bases). The length of the CDR3 is 14 residues. Germline V gene sequence: CDR1 KGHDR, CDR2 SFDVKD. Trimming cost V 5 bases and J 3 bases, with 12 bases left between them. CDR3: CATSGQGLHYGYTF. The DNA for the CDR3 is TGTGCCACCAGTGGCCAGGGGCTCCACTATGGCTACACCTTC.

The chain has TRBV10-2 and TRBJ2-7; maybe TRBD2 (6 bases). V was cut by 2 bases and J by 4 bases, with 12 bases left in between. Germline assignment: CDR1 WSHSY and CDR2 SAAADI. This CDR3 has 14 residues. As DNA, the CDR3 is TGCGCCAGCAGTGAGCCCGGGAGCTCGTACGAGCAGTACTTC. This codes for CASSEPGSSYEQYF.

The chain is built from TRBV28 and TRBJ1-2; D perhaps matches TRBD1 (5 bases). The germline V gene encodes CDR1 MDHEN and CDR2 SYDVKM. The length of the CDR3 is 12 residues. The ends were cut back, 7 bases at V and 6 bases at J, with 12 bases in the middle. CDR3 protein: CASMSLGHGYTF. The CDR3 DNA sequence: TGTGCCAGCATGAGTTTGGGGCATGGCTACACCTTC.

This clone was found once. The chain couples TRBV7-9 to TRBJ2-3; 12 positions agree with TRBD2. The CDR3 sequence is 16 residues long. In germline, CDR1 is SEHNR, CDR2 FQNEAQ (reference sequence). V dropped 3 bases and J dropped 7; count of bases not matched to a gene: 8. The CDR3 DNA reads TGTGCCAGCAGCTTTCAGACTAGCGGGAGAGTACATACGCAGTATTTT. Its protein is CASSFQTSGRVHTQYF.

The chain recombines TRBV4-2 with TRBJ1-3; D possibly corresponds to TRBD1 (6 bases). V gave up 0 bases and J gave up 8 bases, with 11 bases separating them. This CDR3 region has 14 residues. Germline lookup yields CDR1 LGHNA and CDR2 YNFKEQ. CDR3 in amino acids: CASSQETGVYTIYF. In DNA, the CDR3 is TGTGCCAGCAGCCAAGAGACAGGCGTTTACACCATATATTTT.

The rearrangement links TRBV19 to TRBJ2-1, with TRBD2 as a possible D gene (5 bases). The germline V gene has CDR1 LNHDA and CDR2 SQIVND (reference sequence). CDR3 length: 15 amino acids. Trimming pared 4 bases from V and 8 bases from J, leaving 18 bases between. CDR3 region: CASSTLGLEEDEQFF. CDR3 nucleotide sequence: TGTGCCAGTAGTACACTAGGGTTGGAGGAGGATGAGCAGTTCTTC.

This chain connects TRBV20-1 to TRBJ2-7; 9 bases fit TRBD1. The V gene end was trimmed by 3 bases and the J gene end by 4 bases; junction bases not matched to a gene: 4. The CDR3 contains 13 residues. In germline, CDR1 is DFQATT, CDR2 SNEGSKA (reference sequence). CDR3 nucleotide sequence: TGCAGTGCTAGTGGGACAGGGATATACGAGCAGTACTTC. Translated: CSASGTGIYEQYF.

This chain joins TRBV10-2 and TRBJ1-2, with D possibly being TRBD1 (5 bases). This CDR3 region has 13 residues. Trimming shortened V by 3 bases and J by 5 bases, and 10 bases separated the two germline ends. Germline V lookup: CDR1 WSHSY, CDR2 SAAADI. CDR3: CASSDLGGYGYTF. DNA of the CDR3: TGCGCCAGCAGTGATCTCGGGGGGTATGGCTACACCTTC.

This clone was detected only once. The chain combines TRBV28 with TRBJ1-4, with D possibly being TRBD1 (6 bases). This CDR3 spans 14 amino acids. V gave up 5 bases and J gave up 4 bases, with 11 bases separating them. CDR1 MDHEN and CDR2 SYDVKM come from the germline V gene. The CDR3 spells CASSPGQSNEKLFF. Here the CDR3 DNA reads TGTGCCAGCAGTCCCGGACAGAGTAATGAAAAACTGTTTTTT. Combining the CDR3 with reference TRBV28 and TRBJ1-4 gives the whole variable domain DVKVTQSSRYLVKRTGEKVFLECVQDMDHENMFWYRQDPGLGLRLIYFSYDVKMKEKGDIPEGYSVSREKKERFSLILESASTNQTSMYLCASSPGQSNEKLFFGSGTQLSVL.

This clone was recorded only once. The rearrangement links TRBV27 to TRBJ1-5, with TRBD1 matching 8 bases. Germline CDR1 is MNHEY and CDR2 is SMNVEV (reference sequence). Trimming at V came to 5 bases and at J to 6 bases, leaving 6 bases not matched to a gene. The CDR3 is 14 residues long. CDR3 nucleotides: TGTGCCAGCAGTCCCCGGACAGGGCTTCAGCCCCAGCATTTT. It encodes CASSPRTGLQPQHF.

The chain employs TRBV28 and TRBJ2-7, with TRBD1 identical over 8 bases. With 2 bases clipped from V and 5 bases from J, the junction kept 8 bases outside the gene matches. Germline V gene lookup returns CDR1 MDHEN and CDR2 SYDVKM. This CDR3 contains 15 residues. CDR3 sequence: CASSLGTGGGDEQYF. The CDR3 DNA follows: TGTGCCAGCAGTTTAGGCACAGGGGGTGGGGACGAGCAGTACTTC.

This sequence joins TRBV28 and TRBJ2-1, with TRBD2 matching over 8 bases. J was trimmed by 2 bases and V by 3 bases; bases with no gene match: 3. The CDR3 sequence is 15 residues long. Germline V CDR1 and CDR2: MDHEN, SYDVKM. CDR3 in DNA: TGTGCCAGCAGTTTCAGCGGGAGAACCTACAATGAGCAGTTCTTC. The encoded protein is CASSFSGRTYNEQFF. Full variable domain (missing parts from reference TRBV28 and TRBJ2-1): DVKVTQSSRYLVKRTGEKVFLECVQDMDHENMFWYRQDPGLGLRLIYFSYDVKMKEKGDIPEGYSVSREKKERFSLILESASTNQTSMYLCASSFSGRTYNEQFFGPGTRLTVL.

The chain has TRBV28 and TRBJ1-5; possibly TRBD1 for D (5 bases). Germline loops: CDR1 MDHEN, CDR2 SYDVKM. The V end lost 3 bases, the J end lost 7 bases, and 13 bases lay between the germline ends. This CDR3 is 14 amino acids long. The DNA for the CDR3 is TGTGCCAGCAGTTTGGGCCCTGGGGGGCAGCCCCAGCATTTT. This encodes CASSLGPGGQPQHF.

The V call is TRBV4-2, the J call TRBJ2-1; TRBD1 might be the D (6 bases). V lost 0 bases and J 4 bases, leaving 7 bases between the germline ends. CDR1 and CDR2 from the germline V gene are LGHNA and YNFKEQ. This CDR3 is built from 14 residues. CDR3 protein: CASSQEDRYNEQFF. CDR3 bases: TGTGCCAGCAGCCAAGAGGACAGATACAATGAGCAGTTCTTC.

V gene TRBV28 combines with J gene TRBJ1-2; D gene uncertain. CDR1 MDHEN and CDR2 SYDVKM come from the germline V gene. The CDR3 totals 14 residues. The V end lost 1 base, the J end lost 6 bases, and 12 bases lay between the germline ends. The CDR3 coding sequence is TGTGCCAGCAGTTTATCCCCAGGCGTCCATGGCTACACCTTC. Protein product: CASSLSPGVHGYTF.

This clone has more than one count but fewer than ten. The chain carries TRBV27 and TRBJ2-1, with 9 bases that match TRBD2. Germline values: CDR1 MNHEY, CDR2 SMNVEV (reference sequence). This CDR3 has 14 amino acids. V gave up 6 bases and J gave up 3 bases; unmatched junction bases: 3. CDR3 bases: TGTGCCAGCAGAATTAGCGGGAGCTACAATGAGCAGTTCTTC. It codes for CASRISGSYNEQFF.

This clone was observed once. J is TRBJ1-2 and V is TRBV7-2; no firm D call. This CDR3 has 14 residues. V dropped 2 bases and J dropped 3 bases, with 10 bases sitting between them. Germline assignment: CDR1 SGHTA and CDR2 FQGNSA. The CDR3 is CASSLFLGDYGYTF. The CDR3 region has the DNA TGTGCCAGCAGCTTATTTCTGGGAGACTATGGCTACACCTTC.

This chain uses TRBV7-2 with TRBJ1-3; TRBD1 might be the D (6 bases). This CDR3 has 15 residues. The germline gives CDR1 SGHTA, CDR2 FQGNSA. Trimming removed 3 bases at V and 0 bases at J, with 9 bases between. The CDR3 sequence: CASSFTGNSGNTIYF. Here the CDR3 DNA reads TGTGCCAGCAGCTTTACAGGGAACTCTGGAAACACCATATATTTT.

The V and J genes are TRBV27 and TRBJ2-2, with 7 bases identical to TRBD2. CDR1 and CDR2 (germline): MNHEY, SMNVEV (reference sequence). The CDR3 spans 16 residues. J lost 3 bases, V lost 4 bases, and 8 bases had no gene match. The CDR3 nucleotides are TGTGCCAGCAGTTACCTTAGCGGGTCTCACACCGGGGAGCTGTTTTTT. Translation gives CASSYLSGSHTGELFF.

V gene TRBV18 combines with J gene TRBJ1-2; TRBD1 agrees at 11 bases. Germline V gene sequence: CDR1 KGHSH, CDR2 LQKENI. J was trimmed by 4 bases and V by 6 bases; bases with no gene match: 7. This CDR3 spans 15 amino acids. The CDR3 DNA reads TGTGCCAGCTCCCAGGACAGGGGGCGTGGCTATGGCTACACCTTC. It specifies CASSQDRGRGYGYTF. Full variable domain (remainder filled in from reference TRBV18 and TRBJ1-2): NAGVMQNPRHLVRRRGQEARLRCSPMKGHSHVYWYRQLPEEGLKFMVYLQKENIIDESGMPKERFSAEFPKEGPSILRIQQVVRGDSAAYFCASSQDRGRGYGYTFGSGTRLTVV.

The gene calls are TRBV5-1 and TRBJ2-5, with D unresolved. This CDR3 region has 15 residues. The germline CDR1 and CDR2 sequences are SGHRS and YFSETQ. Trimming shortened V by 0 bases and J by 0 bases, and 9 bases separated the two germline ends. CDR3 residues: CASSLASLDQETQYF. The CDR3 coding sequence is TGCGCCAGCAGCTTGGCTTCGCTAGACCAAGAGACCCAGTACTTC.

This clone appeared once. The chain joins TRBV28 to TRBJ2-6, with D possibly TRBD2 on 6 matching bases. This CDR3 is 19 amino acids long. Germline CDR1 is MDHEN and CDR2 is SYDVKM. V was pared by 1 base and J by 0 bases, with 16 bases between. CDR3 DNA: TGTGCCAGCAGTTTATTCGGACTACCCGATCGCTCTGGGGCCAACGTCCTGACTTTC. Residues: CASSLFGLPDRSGANVLTF.